This T cell receptor beta chain emerged from a study of memory CD4+ T cells and cytomegalovirus serostatus. About the study: This sample comes from healthy Belgian adults, 9 CMV seropositive, about 25 seronegative.

Single viable CD3+CD4+CD8-CD45RO+ cells were sorted as the memory CD4+ T cells. V gave up 1 base and J gave up 7 bases, with 14 bases separating them. The CDR3 is 15 amino acids. Per germline, CDR1 KGHSH and CDR2 LQKENI. As concerns this clone: The antigen remains unidentified.

Authors' analysis steps: Out-of-frame sequences were removed, leaving a few million distinct TCRbeta sequences. Libraries were prepared by immunoSEQ multiplex PCR; TCRdb keeps only in-frame clonotypes and omits some of them. The D gene and trimming were derived from the DNA, and the V and J assignments and clone size from that table. The sample shows approximately 52,000 clones, just under 80% of them seen only once. Study-wide results and limits: Each of around 69 CMV-associated TCRbeta sequences occurred in one to five individuals. Median bootstrapped AUC for CMV status was approximately 0.94 originally, less than 0.93 US-trained.

The sample was memory CD4+ T cells from blood. The clonotype was recovered from an adult in good health and CMV-seronegative. The chain couples TRBV18 to TRBJ2-1; the D gene is possibly TRBD2 (5 bases). Written as DNA, the CDR3 is TGTGCCAGCTCACCACAGGGATCGGGGAAAAATGAGCAGTTCTTC. Its protein is CASSPQGSGKNEQFF.